This paragraph reports one T cell receptor beta chain. Its antigen remains unknown. This sample was included in a study of CD8 T cells in Susac syndrome. For the study at large: Patients with Susac syndrome had blood drawn and were at that point therapy-naive, on corticosteroids, or on intravenous immunoglobulin alone. Study findings and constraints: Total CD8+ and CD8+ TEMRA repertoires contained 15 to 20 and five Susac-specific public clones, respectively.

When the RNA was reverse transcribed, random hexamers were used with an input of about 0.5 to 1 ug. TCR beta CDR3 was amplified by immunoSEQ covering 54 Vbeta and 13 Jbeta. MiXCR, applied by TCRdb to the immunoSEQ multiplex PCR reads, yields one record per CDR3 protein. Here the sample spans some 75,000 distinct CDR3 sequences, approximately 94% being singletons. Germline V gene lookup returns CDR1 MNHEY and CDR2 SMNVEV (reference sequence). V lost 4 bases and J lost 5; bases outside the gene matches: 10. This CDR3 contains 16 residues. V is TRBV27 and J is TRBJ2-5; TRBD1 matches 10 bases. The receptor's source is a human donor with Susac syndrome. The sequenced sample was CD8+ T cells from PBMCs. CDR3 protein: CASSSRGTGVGETQYF. CDR3 sequence (DNA): TGTGCCAGCAGTTCGAGGGGGACAGGGGTTGGGGAGACCCAGTACTTC.